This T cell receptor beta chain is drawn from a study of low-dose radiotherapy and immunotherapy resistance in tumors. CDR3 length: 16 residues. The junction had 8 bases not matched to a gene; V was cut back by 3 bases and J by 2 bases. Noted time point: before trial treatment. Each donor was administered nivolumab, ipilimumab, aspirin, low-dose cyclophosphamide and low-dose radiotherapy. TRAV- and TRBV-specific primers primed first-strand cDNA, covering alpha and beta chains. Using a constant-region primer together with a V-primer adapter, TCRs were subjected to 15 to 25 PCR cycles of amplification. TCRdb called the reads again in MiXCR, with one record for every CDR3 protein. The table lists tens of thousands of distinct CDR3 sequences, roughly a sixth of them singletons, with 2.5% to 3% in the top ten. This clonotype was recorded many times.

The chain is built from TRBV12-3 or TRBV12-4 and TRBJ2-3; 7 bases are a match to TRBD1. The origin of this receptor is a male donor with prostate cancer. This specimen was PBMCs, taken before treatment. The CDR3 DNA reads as TGTGCCAGCAGTTTTTCCCCACAGGGGCCCACAGATACGCAGTATTTT. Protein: CASSFSPQGPTDTQYF.